One sample yielded the 30 T cell receptor beta chains listed below, sequenced in a study of CD8 T cells in ankylosing spondylitis. TCRdb re-derived calls from the 5' RACE reads in MiXCR, one entry per CDR3 protein. The sample records more than 200,000 distinct CDR3 sequences, 20% to 30% being singletons. Specimen: blood, either unsorted or a sorted T cell fraction (not recorded which). These receptors were collected from a male donor with ankylosing spondylitis or in good health (not recorded which).

J is TRBJ1-2 and V is TRBV29-1; D is uncertain. The V gene's germline CDR1 is SQVTM and CDR2 ANQGSEA. V was trimmed by 6 bases and J by 6 bases, leaving 17 bases between them. The CDR3 runs 13 residues. The CDR3 region has the DNA TGCAGCGTAGACAAGGAATGGGTAAATGGCTACACCTTC. This translates into CSVDKEWVNGYTF.

This clonotype was picked up many times. The chain is built from TRBV20-1 and TRBJ2-3; a possible D gene is TRBD2 (6 bases). Germline CDR1 reads DFQATT; CDR2 reads SNEGSKA (reference sequence). V was cut by 6 bases and J by 6 bases, with 16 bases left in between. This CDR3 is built from 13 residues. In DNA form, the CDR3 reads TGCAGTGCCCGACTAGTGCAATCCGATACGCAGTATTTT. Amino acids: CSARLVQSDTQYF.

The chain uses TRBV20-1 and TRBJ2-2; 7 bases are shared with TRBD2. The V gene end was trimmed by 6 bases and the J gene end by 0 bases; junction bases not matched to a gene: 4. The CDR3 consists of 14 residues. Germline V gene data show CDR1 as DFQATT and CDR2 as SNEGSKA (reference sequence). The CDR3 region has the DNA TGCAGTGCCCCGACTAGCCCGAACACCGGGGAGCTGTTTTTT. Its translation: CSAPTSPNTGELFF.

V usage is TRBV20-1 and J usage is TRBJ2-7; a possible D gene is TRBD1 (5 bases). This CDR3 region has 12 residues. In germline, CDR1 is DFQATT, CDR2 SNEGSKA (reference sequence). DNA for the CDR3: TGCAGACCTGGGGCAGACTCCTACGAGCAGTACTTC. It is translated as CRPGADSYEQYF.

This chain connects TRBV29-1 to TRBJ2-7, with 8 bases lining up with TRBD2. V gave up 4 bases and J gave up 6 bases; unmatched junction bases: 8. The germline gives CDR1 SQVTM, CDR2 ANQGSEA. The CDR3 has 13 residues. The CDR3 coding sequence is TGCAGCGTTGGGCGGGGGGCCGGAGGCGAGCAGTACTTC. Translating gives CSVGRGAGGEQYF.

This clonotype has ten or more counts. In DNA, the CDR3 is TGCAGTGCTAGTCGGTTTAGCCCAGATACGCAGTATTTT. Translating gives CSASRFSPDTQYF. The chain employs TRBV20-1 and TRBJ2-3; D not certain. Per germline, CDR1 DFQATT and CDR2 SNEGSKA (reference sequence). CDR3 length equals 13 residues. V lost 3 bases, J lost 4 bases, and 11 bases lay in between.

This clonotype was detected only once. The gene calls are TRBV12-3 or TRBV12-4 and TRBJ1-1, with D possibly TRBD1 on 5 matching bases. The CDR3 extends over 14 amino acids. V was trimmed by 3 bases and J by 0 bases, leaving 8 bases between them. CDR3 region: CASSFRGMNTEAFF. For the CDR3, the DNA is TGTGCCAGCAGTTTTCGGGGCATGAACACTGAAGCTTTCTTT.

V and J are TRBV12-3 or TRBV12-4 and TRBJ1-1, with D unclear. The CDR3 is made up of 16 amino acids. Deletions cut 7 bases from V and 1 base from J, with 19 bases between. Here the CDR3 DNA reads TGTGCCAGCACCCCGCCCCCTTCCGACGGGAACACTGAAGCTTTCTTT. The encoded protein is CASTPPPSDGNTEAFF.

The chain links TRBV29-1 to TRBJ1-2; 8 positions agree with TRBD1. CDR3 length: 14 residues. Germline CDR1 is SQVTM and CDR2 is ANQGSEA. Trimming at V came to 2 bases and at J to 4 bases, leaving 6 bases not matched to a gene. The CDR3 here is CSVEYRGSSYGYTF. The CDR3 DNA follows: TGCAGCGTTGAATACAGGGGGTCCAGCTATGGCTACACCTTC.

The chain combines TRBV6-5 with TRBJ2-2, with 7 bases matching TRBD1. The junction had 11 bases not matched to a gene; V was cut back by 6 bases and J by 7 bases. Germline V gene data show CDR1 as MNHEY and CDR2 as SVGAGI. This CDR3 is built from 15 residues. CDR3: CASSPRQGDLGELFF. The CDR3 coding sequence is TGTGCCAGCAGCCCTCGACAGGGTGACCTCGGGGAGCTGTTTTTT.

This chain links TRBV7-2 with TRBJ2-7, with D possibly being TRBD2 (6 bases). The CDR3 totals 14 residues. Germline lookup yields CDR1 SGHTA and CDR2 FQGNSA. Trimming took off 0 bases at V and 3 bases at J, with 9 bases between the two ends. The DNA of the CDR3 is TGTGCCAGCAGCTTAGCGGTGGGGGGCTACGAGCAGTACTTC. Translating gives CASSLAVGGYEQYF.

The rearrangement links TRBV2 to TRBJ2-5; 10 bases fit TRBD2. Losses at the gene ends were 6 bases for V and 1 base for J; bases not matched to a gene: 5. This CDR3 comprises 15 residues. Germline V lookup: CDR1 SNHLY, CDR2 FYNNEI. This CDR3 reads CASSALAGPQETQYF. CDR3 nucleotide sequence: TGTGCCAGCAGCGCACTAGCGGGGCCCCAAGAGACCCAGTACTTC.

V usage is TRBV12-3 or TRBV12-4 and J usage is TRBJ2-1; 9 nucleotides line up with TRBD2. The CDR3 totals 16 residues. The V gene end was trimmed by 6 bases and the J gene end by 8 bases; junction bases not matched to a gene: 14. The CDR3 DNA reads as TGTGCCAGCAGCTCCGTTGGGCGGGGGGGCCCGGATGAGCAGTTCTTC. It is translated as CASSSVGRGGPDEQFF.

The chain is built from TRBV2 and TRBJ2-3; TRBD2 aligns across 8 bases. CDR1 and CDR2 (germline): SNHLY, FYNNEI. With 7 bases clipped from V and 4 bases from J, the junction kept 10 bases outside the gene matches. The CDR3 length is 15 residues. CDR3 loop: CASTPIAGPSDTQYF. CDR3 nucleotides: TGTGCCAGCACCCCGATAGCGGGGCCCTCAGATACGCAGTATTTT.

This clonotype was observed at least ten times. DNA for the CDR3: TGTGCCAGCATGGGCAGGGAGTATTCACCCCTCCACTTT. Its protein is CASMGREYSPLHF. The V gene is TRBV12-3 or TRBV12-4, the J gene TRBJ1-6; a possible D gene is TRBD1 (5 bases). The CDR3 is 13 amino acids. Trimming pared 7 bases from V and 8 bases from J, leaving 12 bases between.

This clonotype was detected ten times or more. The chain has TRBV11-2 and TRBJ2-1, with no clear D. Germline V CDR1 and CDR2: SGHAT, FQNNGV. The CDR3 is 13 residues long. V lost 5 bases and J 2 bases, leaving 7 bases between the germline ends. The CDR3 sequence is CASSPVPYNEQFF. Here the CDR3 DNA reads TGTGCCAGCAGCCCCGTCCCCTACAATGAGCAGTTCTTC.

This clonotype was counted at least ten times. This rearrangement joins TRBV20-1 to TRBJ2-7; 9 positions match TRBD1. This CDR3 spans 14 amino acids. J lost 6 bases, V lost 0 bases, and 6 bases had no gene match. CDR1 is DFQATT and CDR2 is SNEGSKA in the germline V gene (reference sequence). The CDR3 DNA sequence: TGCAGTGCTAGAGATCAACAGGGGGCGCGCGAGCAGTACTTC. It specifies CSARDQQGAREQYF.

This clonotype has at least ten counts. The chain carries TRBV20-1 and TRBJ1-1; tentative D call: TRBD1 (5 bases). V gave up 5 bases and J gave up 6 bases, with 22 bases separating them. The CDR3 loop spans 15 amino acids. Germline V gene lookup returns CDR1 DFQATT and CDR2 SNEGSKA (reference sequence). CDR3 protein: CSAGGQFSGKAEAFF. The CDR3 DNA reads as TGCAGTGCTGGAGGGCAATTCTCAGGGAAGGCTGAAGCTTTCTTT.

The rearrangement links TRBV3-1 to TRBJ2-1; weak D call: TRBD1 (6 bases). Germline CDR1 is LGHDT and CDR2 is YNNKEL (reference sequence). This CDR3 has 15 amino acids. The ends were cut back, 5 bases at V and 4 bases at J, with 15 bases in the middle. CDR3 protein: CASSLQGSQYNEQFF. In DNA form, the CDR3 reads TGTGCCAGCAGCTTACAGGGCTCCCAGTACAATGAGCAGTTCTTC.

This clonotype was observed many times. The chain has TRBV10-3 and TRBJ2-3, with 13 bases fitting TRBD2. After removal of 5 bases from V and 0 bases from J, the junction contained 14 bases not matched to a gene. CDR1 and CDR2 from the germline V gene are ENHRY and SYGVKD. The CDR3 has 20 amino acids. DNA of the CDR3: TGTGCCATCAGTCAATCAAAGAGGACTAGCGGGGGTACTAGCACAGATACGCAGTATTTT. Protein: CAISQSKRTSGGTSTDTQYF.

The chain recombines TRBV5-1 with TRBJ2-3; 8 positions agree with TRBD2. Trimming took 1 base from V and 4 from J; bases not matched to a gene: 5. The germline gives CDR1 SGHRS, CDR2 YFSETQ. The CDR3 totals 15 residues. The CDR3 loop is CASSLSGGAPDTQYF. The CDR3 region has the DNA TGCGCCAGCAGCTTGTCCGGGGGGGCCCCAGATACGCAGTATTTT.

This clonotype was observed at least ten times. J is TRBJ2-7 and V is TRBV28, with D unresolved. The CDR3 length is 12 residues. Deletions cut 5 bases from V and 9 bases from J, with 14 bases between. Germline CDR1 reads MDHEN; CDR2 reads SYDVKM. As DNA, the CDR3 is TGTGCCAGCAGTCCGCTTCCCTTCGGGCAGTACTTC. As protein: CASSPLPFGQYF.

This clonotype was seen many times. The genes are TRBV12-3 or TRBV12-4 and TRBJ1-2; no definite D call. This CDR3 comprises 13 residues. Trimming shortened V by 1 base and J by 5 bases, and 8 bases separated the two germline ends. This CDR3 is CASSLVPDYGYTF. DNA for the CDR3: TGTGCCAGCAGTTTAGTCCCCGATTATGGCTACACCTTC.

There are a few counts of this clonotype. The chain carries TRBV10-3 and TRBJ2-5, with 11 bases lining up with TRBD2. Germline CDR1 and CDR2: ENHRY and SYGVKD. CDR3 length: 15 amino acids. Germline trimming cut 10 bases from V and 3 bases from J; bases unmatched to any gene: 10. CDR3 bases: TGTGCCACCTCCAAAGTTAGCGGGGGGGAAGAGACCCAGTACTTC. Translated, it gives CATSKVSGGEETQYF.

This clonotype was seen many times. DNA for the CDR3: TGTGCCAGTTGGGCGGGAGCCGGGGAGCTGTTTTTT. Amino acids: CASWAGAGELFF. This chain links TRBV12-3 or TRBV12-4 with TRBJ2-2; the match to TRBD2 covers 7 bases. Unmatched junction bases numbered 4, after V lost 9 bases and J lost 6 bases. The CDR3 runs to 12 residues.

The chain joins TRBV9 to TRBJ2-1; the match to TRBD1 covers 12 bases. V lost 0 bases, J lost 9 bases, and 10 bases stayed unmatched. The CDR3 runs to 17 residues. The germline CDR1 and CDR2 sequences are SGDLS and YYNGEE. CDR3 residues: CASSVDVGDRGRGEQFF. The CDR3 nucleotides are TGTGCCAGCAGCGTAGATGTGGGGGACAGGGGGCGAGGTGAGCAGTTCTTC.

This clonotype showed up just a few times. The chain has TRBV20-1 and TRBJ1-3; perhaps TRBD1 as D (6 bases). CDR1 and CDR2 (germline): DFQATT, SNEGSKA (reference sequence). The V end was cut by 0 bases, the J end by 9 bases, with 18 bases between. This CDR3 has 15 amino acids. The CDR3 DNA reads as TGCAGTGCTAGAGACCGCCAGGGGATAACGCGCACCATATATTTT. Translation: CSARDRQGITRTIYF.

This chain joins TRBV10-3 and TRBJ1-2; D gene uncertain. The CDR3 contains 13 residues. V was pared by 2 bases and J by 6 bases, with 10 bases between. CDR1 and CDR2 from the germline V gene are ENHRY and SYGVKD. DNA for the CDR3: TGTGCCATCAGTGAGCGGTGGCGCGATGGCTACACCTTC. It translates to CAISERWRDGYTF.

This clonotype was picked up many times. V usage is TRBV3-1 and J usage is TRBJ2-5, with TRBD2 matching over 8 bases. The CDR3 consists of 17 residues. Germline CDR1 and CDR2: LGHDT and YNNKEL (reference sequence). Trimming removed 5 bases from V and 3 bases from J; junction bases left unmatched: 14. The CDR3 protein is CASSAPPTSDYKETQYF. The DNA of the CDR3 is TGTGCCAGCAGCGCCCCACCGACTAGCGATTATAAAGAGACCCAGTACTTC.

This clonotype has just a few counts. CDR3 in amino acids: CASNQGGTQYF. CDR3 DNA: TGTGCCAGCAACCAAGGGGGTACGCAGTATTTT. The rearrangement links TRBV6-2 or TRBV6-3 to TRBJ2-3, with D perhaps TRBD1 (6 bases). Germline V CDR1 and CDR2: MNHEY, SVGEGT. Deletions cut 7 bases from V and 8 bases from J, with 10 bases between. The CDR3 is made up of 11 amino acids.